These 3 T cell receptor beta chains share one sample of origin, sequenced in a study of T-cell reconstitution after alpha-beta-depleted transplantation in children. Unique molecular identifiers tagged the TCRbeta library. TCRdb redid the calling of the PCR reads with MiXCR, one entry per CDR3 protein. The sample contains approximately 430,000 distinct CDR3 sequences, 15% to 20% of which appear only once. The starting material was PBMCs, mostly from graft donor cells, obtained 360 days after TCRalphabeta/CD19-depleted stem cell transplant. The source is a boy under two years old who had a stem cell transplant for Wiskott-Aldrich syndrome, so the T cells may come from the graft donor.

The genes are TRBV10-3 and TRBJ2-4, with TRBD2 matching 7 bases. The V and J ends lost 8 bases and 8 bases, in that order; junction bases with no gene match: 9. Germline V CDR1 and CDR2: ENHRY, SYGVKD. The CDR3 spans 13 residues. For the CDR3, the DNA is TGTGCCATCTCTAGGACACGGGGGGACATTCAGTACTTC. Amino acid sequence: CAISRTRGDIQYF.

The rearrangement joins TRBV25-1 to TRBJ2-7; 9 bases agree with TRBD1. The CDR3 loop spans 15 amino acids. CDR1 is MGHDK, CDR2 SYGVNS, per germline. With 4 bases clipped from V and 0 bases from J, the junction kept 4 bases outside the gene matches. Here the CDR3 reads CASSGPGQGSYEQYF. Written as DNA, the CDR3 is TGTGCCAGCAGTGGCCCGGGACAGGGCTCCTACGAGCAGTACTTC.

This clonotype was found many times. This chain links TRBV20-1 with TRBJ1-2; no clear D. CDR1 is DFQATT and CDR2 is SNEGSKA in the germline V gene (reference sequence). Deletions cut 0 bases from V and 2 bases from J, with 7 bases between. CDR3 size: 13 residues. The DNA of the CDR3 is TGCAGTGCTAGAGATCTGGGGAACTATGGCTACACCTTC. It encodes CSARDLGNYGYTF.